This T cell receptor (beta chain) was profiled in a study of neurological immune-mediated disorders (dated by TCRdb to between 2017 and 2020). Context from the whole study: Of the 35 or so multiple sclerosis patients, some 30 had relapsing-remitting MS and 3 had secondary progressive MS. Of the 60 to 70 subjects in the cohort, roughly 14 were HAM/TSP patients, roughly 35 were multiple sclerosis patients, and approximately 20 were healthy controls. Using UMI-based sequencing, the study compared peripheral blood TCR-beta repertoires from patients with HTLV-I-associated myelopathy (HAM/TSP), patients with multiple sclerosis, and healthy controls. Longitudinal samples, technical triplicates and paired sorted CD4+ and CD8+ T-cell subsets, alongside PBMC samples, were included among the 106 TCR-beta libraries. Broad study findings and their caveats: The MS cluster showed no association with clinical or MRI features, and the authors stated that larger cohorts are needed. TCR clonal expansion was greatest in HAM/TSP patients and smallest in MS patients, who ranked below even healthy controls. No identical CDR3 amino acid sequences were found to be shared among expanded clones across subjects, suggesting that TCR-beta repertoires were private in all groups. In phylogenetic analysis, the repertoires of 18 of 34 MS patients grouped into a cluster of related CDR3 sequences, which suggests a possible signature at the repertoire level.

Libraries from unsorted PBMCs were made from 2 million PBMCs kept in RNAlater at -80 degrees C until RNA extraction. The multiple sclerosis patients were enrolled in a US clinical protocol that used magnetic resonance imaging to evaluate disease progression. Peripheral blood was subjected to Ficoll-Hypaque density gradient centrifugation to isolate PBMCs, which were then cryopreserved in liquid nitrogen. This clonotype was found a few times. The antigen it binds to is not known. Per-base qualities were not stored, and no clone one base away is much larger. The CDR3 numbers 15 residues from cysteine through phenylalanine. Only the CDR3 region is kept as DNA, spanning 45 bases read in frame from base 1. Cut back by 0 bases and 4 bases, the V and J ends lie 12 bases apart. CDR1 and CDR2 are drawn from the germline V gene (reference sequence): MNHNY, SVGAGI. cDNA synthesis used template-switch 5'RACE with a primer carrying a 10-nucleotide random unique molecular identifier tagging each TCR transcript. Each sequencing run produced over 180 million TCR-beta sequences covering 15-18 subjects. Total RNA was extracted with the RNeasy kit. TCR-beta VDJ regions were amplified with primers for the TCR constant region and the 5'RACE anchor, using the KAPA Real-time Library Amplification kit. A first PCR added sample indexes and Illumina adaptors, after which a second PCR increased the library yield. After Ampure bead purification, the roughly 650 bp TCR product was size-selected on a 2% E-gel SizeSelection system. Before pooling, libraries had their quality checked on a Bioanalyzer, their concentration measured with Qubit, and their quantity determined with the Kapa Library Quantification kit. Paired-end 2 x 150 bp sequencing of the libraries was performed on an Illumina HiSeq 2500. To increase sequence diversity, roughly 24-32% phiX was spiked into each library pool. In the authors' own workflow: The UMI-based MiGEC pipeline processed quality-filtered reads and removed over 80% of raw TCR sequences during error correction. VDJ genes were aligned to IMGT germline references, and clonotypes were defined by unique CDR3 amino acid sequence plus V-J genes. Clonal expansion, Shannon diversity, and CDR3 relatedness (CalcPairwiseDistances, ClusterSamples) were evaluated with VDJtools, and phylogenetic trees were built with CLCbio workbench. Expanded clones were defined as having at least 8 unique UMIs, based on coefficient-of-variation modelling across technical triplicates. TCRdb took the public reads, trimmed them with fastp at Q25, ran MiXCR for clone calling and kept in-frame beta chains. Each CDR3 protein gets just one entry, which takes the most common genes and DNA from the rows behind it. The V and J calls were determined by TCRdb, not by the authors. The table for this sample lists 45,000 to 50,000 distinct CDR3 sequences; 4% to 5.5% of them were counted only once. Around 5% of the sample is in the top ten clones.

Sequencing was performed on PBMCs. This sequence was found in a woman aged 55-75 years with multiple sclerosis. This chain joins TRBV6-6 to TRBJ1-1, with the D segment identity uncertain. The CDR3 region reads CASSYSSGKGTEAFF. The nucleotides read TGTGCCAGCAGTTACTCGAGCGGAAAGGGCACTGAAGCTTTCTTT.